Reported below is one T cell receptor (beta chain). Its cognate antigen is unknown. The sample originates from a study of shared clonotypes between healthy human individuals. Overall study context: With ages of 18 to 49, the donors were a couple of women and a few men.

CD8 cells regarded as naive lacked CD45RO, were positively chosen for CCR7, and omitted terminally differentiated effector memory CD45RA+ cells. Genomic DNA of each subset was evenly split across several immunoSEQ plates. Clones were read by immunoSEQ multiplex PCR, and TCRdb kept only the in-frame ones, dropping some. In the table there are around 1,900,000 clones, 85% to 95% of which are singletons. Study findings and constraints: In general, naive subsets displayed greater estimated richness than memory subsets did. Sequencing depth was predicted to influence how clonotypes are shared among donors.

The sample comprised naive CD8+ T cells from PBMCs. The origin of this receptor is a man aged 18 to 30 in good health. Some clones in this sample may be carry-over from other donors' samples.

CDR3 region: CASSPKGLEPRDTQYF. In DNA form, the CDR3 reads TGTGCCAGCAGCCCAAAGGGACTCGAGCCAAGAGATACGCAGTATTTT. V and J are TRBV11-2 and TRBJ2-3; perhaps TRBD2 as D (6 bases). CDR3 length: 16 residues. The germline CDR1 and CDR2 sequences are SGHAT and FQNNGV. V lost 5 bases, J lost 5 bases, and 20 bases lay in between. The full variable domain, its missing parts supplied by reference TRBV11-2 and TRBJ2-3, is EAGVAQSPRYKIIEKRQSVAFWCNPISGHATLYWYQQILGQGPKLLIQFQNNGVVDDSQLPKDRFSAERLKGVDSTLKIQPAKLEDSAVYLCASSPKGLEPRDTQYFGPGTRLTVL.